A single sample is the source of the 28 T cell receptor beta chains below, sequenced in a study of blood T cell repertoires in COVID-19 (dated by TCRdb to about 2020). Receptor libraries were prepared by the immunoSEQ multiplex PCR assay. In TCRdb, the immuneACCESS table is reduced to in-frame sequences with V and J assigned. These tables do not hold every clone; where another copy was compared, an unresolved V gene accounts for under half, and the others remain unexplained. Here the sample has under 300,000 clones; 85% to 90% occur a single time. 3.7% of the sample goes to the ten largest clones. The specimen was peripheral blood. Receptors were obtained from a woman aged 40 to 55 with acute or convalescent COVID-19.

The chain links TRBV19 to TRBJ1-6; 9 nucleotides agree with TRBD1. Germline loops: CDR1 LNHDA, CDR2 SQIVND (reference sequence). The CDR3 runs to 15 residues. Trimming cost V 5 bases and J 7 bases; bases outside gene matches: 6. The CDR3 DNA follows: TGTGCCAGTAGTCCACAGGGGGCTGGAAATTCACCCCTCCACTTT. Its protein is CASSPQGAGNSPLHF.

The V call is TRBV11-2, the J call TRBJ1-2; D is unresolved. V was clipped by 5 bases and J by 14 bases, with 21 bases between them. Germline V CDR1 and CDR2: SGHAT, FQNNGV. The CDR3 spans 13 residues. CDR3 loop: CASSRGRNLGMTF. The CDR3 DNA reads as TGTGCCAGCAGCCGAGGGCGGAACCTTGGGATGACCTTC.

In its sample, this clone was seen a few times. This chain links TRBV6-1 with TRBJ1-2; TRBD1 is a possible D gene (6 bases). The V end lost 1 base, the J end lost 4 bases, and 10 bases lay between the germline ends. Looked up from germline, CDR1 is MNHNS and CDR2 is SASEGT. The CDR3 has 14 amino acids. CDR3 bases: TGTGCCAGCAGTGAAGACAGGGCCTTCTATGGCTACACCTTC. Amino acid sequence: CASSEDRAFYGYTF.

This clone was observed a single time. The chain has TRBV2 and TRBJ2-1; TRBD2 aligns across 9 bases. Germline lookup yields CDR1 SNHLY and CDR2 FYNNEI. This CDR3 is 16 amino acids long. The V segment lost 8 bases and the J segment 9 bases; nucleotides outside the gene matches: 17. The CDR3 DNA sequence: TGTGCCAGCTGCTCCGGCGGGGGGGCCAGTATGTGTGAGCAGTTCTTC. Encoded protein: CASCSGGGASMCEQFF.

The chain links TRBV5-1 to TRBJ2-5; D is ambiguous. Germline V CDR1 and CDR2: SGHRS, YFSETQ. This CDR3 comprises 16 residues. With 0 bases removed from V and 0 bases from J, the gap between germline ends came to 12 bases. The CDR3 DNA sequence: TGCGCCAGCAGCTTGGGGCTACGACTGGACCAAGAGACCCAGTACTTC. This translates into CASSLGLRLDQETQYF.

DNA for the CDR3: TGTGCCAGCAGCCTCGGAGGGGGCAATCAGCCCCAGCATTTT. Its translation: CASSLGGGNQPQHF. This chain joins TRBV3-1 (or the pseudogene TRBV3-2) and TRBJ1-5, with a tentative D call TRBD1 (5 bases). The CDR3 loop spans 14 amino acids. The V gene lost 4 bases and the J gene lost 2 bases, with 9 bases spanning the gap. CDR1 and CDR2 from the germline V gene are LGHDT and YNNKEL (reference sequence).

The chain couples TRBV3-1 (or the pseudogene TRBV3-2) to TRBJ2-3; 7 positions match TRBD2. V shed 4 bases, J shed 6 bases, and the junction held 7 bases outside the gene matches. The germline gives CDR1 LGHDT, CDR2 YNNKEL (reference sequence). This CDR3 is 14 amino acids long. The chain's CDR3 is CASSLGGGSDTQYF. The CDR3 DNA reads TGTGCCAGCAGCCTTGGGGGGGGGTCGGATACGCAGTATTTT.

The CDR3: CASSRTTQGASGNTIYF. DNA for the CDR3: TGTGCCAGCTCACGAACCACGCAGGGGGCGTCTGGAAACACCATATATTTT. The chain employs TRBV18 and TRBJ1-3, with 8 nucleotides matching TRBD1. This CDR3 is built from 17 residues. Germline trimming cut 4 bases from V and 1 base from J; bases unmatched to any gene: 9. Germline V gene lookup returns CDR1 KGHSH and CDR2 LQKENI.

With respect to this clone: Its ends do not fully match the called genes, so a read error is possible. J is TRBJ2-3 and V is TRBV2; 9 bases are shared with TRBD2. This CDR3 contains 17 residues. Germline assignment: CDR1 SNHLY and CDR2 FYNNEI. CDR3 coding DNA: TGTGCCAGCACCCTGGGTGGTGTCGGGACTAGCAAAGATACGCAGTATTTT. Its translation: CASTLGGVGTSKDTQYF.

The chain employs TRBV9 and TRBJ2-3; 13 bases are shared with TRBD2. Germline V gives CDR1 SGDLS, CDR2 YYNGEE. This CDR3 spans 15 amino acids. With V trimmed by 4 bases and J by 7 bases, 6 bases remained unmatched. This chain's CDR3 is CASSPTSGGANTQYF. CDR3 DNA sequence: TGTGCCAGCAGCCCTACTAGCGGGGGGGCCAATACGCAGTATTTT.

This chain links TRBV3-1 (or the pseudogene TRBV3-2) with TRBJ1-2; the match to TRBD1 covers 12 bases. Germline V gene data show CDR1 as LGHDT and CDR2 as YNNKEL (reference sequence). The CDR3 is 15 amino acids. Unmatched junction bases numbered 7, after V lost 3 bases and J lost 8 bases. CDR3: CASSQSGTGGGGYTF. The CDR3 DNA sequence: TGTGCCAGCAGCCAGTCCGGGACAGGGGGCGGAGGCTACACCTTC.

V and J are TRBV6-5 and TRBJ1-1, with no clear D. This CDR3 contains 13 residues. Trimming left V 6 bases short and J 3 bases short, with 11 bases between. CDR1 and CDR2 (germline): MNHEY, SVGAGI. The CDR3 protein is CASSSTDYTEAFF. The CDR3 coding sequence is TGTGCCAGCAGCTCGACTGATTACACTGAAGCTTTCTTT.

The chain recombines TRBV5-4 with TRBJ1-2; the match to TRBD1 covers 7 bases. Trimming cost V 0 bases and J 8 bases; bases outside gene matches: 4. Germline V gene sequence: CDR1 SGHNT, CDR2 YYREEE (reference sequence). The CDR3 covers 13 residues. The CDR3 protein is CASSLGTGRGYTF. CDR3 nucleotides: TGTGCCAGCAGCTTGGGGACAGGACGGGGCTACACCTTC.

A single count supports this clone. The CDR3 sequence is CASSIRQYNSPLHF. In DNA form, the CDR3 reads TGTGCCAGTAGTATACGACAGTATAATTCACCCCTCCACTTT. The genes are TRBV19 and TRBJ1-6, with D perhaps TRBD1 (5 bases). The CDR3 is 14 amino acids. Germline V gene sequence: CDR1 LNHDA, CDR2 SQIVND (reference sequence). V lost 2 bases and J lost 4, with 6 bases in between.

For this clone: This CDR3 is also generated by other DNA sequences in the sample. The V gene is TRBV27, the J gene TRBJ2-1; a possible D gene is TRBD2 (6 bases). The CDR3 is made up of 14 amino acids. Germline V lookup: CDR1 MNHEY, CDR2 SMNVEV (reference sequence). Trimming left V 3 bases short and J 4 bases short, with 10 bases between. Here the CDR3 DNA reads TGTGCCAGCAGTTTTGGGGCGGGATACAATGAGCAGTTCTTC. Translated, it gives CASSFGAGYNEQFF.

J is TRBJ1-5 and V is TRBV5-8; no firm D call. V shed 0 bases and J shed 1 base, with 11 bases lying between them. This CDR3 is built from 16 residues. The germline V gene has CDR1 SGHTS and CDR2 YDEGEE. The CDR3 nucleotides read TGTGCCAGCAGCTTGGGGAGGGTATTGAGCAATCAGCCCCAGCATTTT. It codes for CASSLGRVLSNQPQHF.

This sequence joins TRBV4-1 and TRBJ1-1; weak D call: TRBD1 (5 bases). Per the germline V gene, CDR1 is MGHRA and CDR2 is YSYEKL. The CDR3 loop spans 14 amino acids. Trimming stripped 3 bases from V and 6 bases from J, with 14 bases between. The CDR3 spells CASSHPGGKAEAFF. The CDR3 coding sequence is TGCGCCAGCAGCCATCCCGGGGGGAAGGCTGAAGCTTTCTTT.

V is TRBV7-3 and J is TRBJ1-3; no definite D call. CDR3 length: 14 residues. Trimming took 0 bases from V and 2 from J, leaving 5 bases between them. Germline V gene sequence: CDR1 SGHTA, CDR2 FQGTGA. CDR3 coding DNA: TGTGCCAGCAGCTTAACCCCAGCTGGAAACACCATATATTTT. Translating gives CASSLTPAGNTIYF. The entire variable domain, with the rest obtained from reference TRBV7-3 and TRBJ1-3, is as follows: GAGVSQTPSNKVTEKGKYVELRCDPISGHTALYWYRQSLGQGPEFLIYFQGTGAADDSGLPNDRFFAVRPEGSVSTLKIQRTERGDSAVYLCASSLTPAGNTIYFGEGSWLTVV.

Here the CDR3 DNA reads TGTGCCAGCAGCTTAGAGGGGACTAGCGGCTCACTGACCCAGTACTTC. Translated, it gives CASSLEGTSGSLTQYF. The chain recombines TRBV11-2 with TRBJ2-5; 11 bases are shared with TRBD2. V trimming: 0 bases; J trimming: 7 bases; junction bases outside the gene matches: 7. This CDR3 spans 16 amino acids. Germline values: CDR1 SGHAT, CDR2 FQNNGV.

The rearrangement links TRBV5-1 to TRBJ1-2; no clear D gene. The CDR3 sequence is 16 residues long. V was clipped by 3 bases and J by 1 base, with 16 bases between them. CDR1 is SGHRS and CDR2 is YFSETQ in the germline V gene. This chain's CDR3 is CASSSNPGTRNYGYTF. DNA for the CDR3: TGCGCCAGCAGCTCAAATCCGGGAACCCGTAACTATGGCTACACCTTC.

This chain links TRBV11-1 with TRBJ2-3; 7 nucleotides align to TRBD2. V lost 2 bases to trimming and J lost 1 base; unmatched junction nucleotides: 3. The CDR3 contains 15 residues. Germline-derived CDR1 and CDR2 are SGHAT and FQDESV (reference sequence). The CDR3 loop reads CASSLIAGGTDTQYF. The CDR3 DNA sequence: TGTGCCAGCAGCTTAATTGCGGGGGGCACAGATACGCAGTATTTT.

V is TRBV5-1 and J is TRBJ1-1, with D perhaps TRBD1 (5 bases). The germline CDR1 and CDR2 sequences are SGHRS and YFSETQ. V lost 5 bases and J lost 4, with 18 bases in between. The CDR3 loop spans 15 amino acids. Here the CDR3 reads CASRWDSRMGTEAFF. The CDR3 coding sequence is TGCGCCAGCAGGTGGGACTCACGGATGGGCACTGAAGCTTTCTTT.

Only one count was recorded for this clone. The chain combines TRBV5-1 with TRBJ1-1; no reliable D call. The CDR3 runs to 17 residues. Germline V lookup: CDR1 SGHRS, CDR2 YFSETQ. Between the trimmed V and J ends, which lost 0 bases and 1 base, there was a span of 16 bases. The CDR3 sequence is CASSLVSGERGNTEAFF. CDR3 in DNA: TGCGCCAGCAGCTTGGTGAGCGGGGAGAGAGGGAACACTGAAGCTTTCTTT.

This chain links TRBV9 with TRBJ2-1; 8 bases agree with TRBD2. The CDR3 runs 15 residues. Germline V gives CDR1 SGDLS, CDR2 YYNGEE. The trim removed 6 bases at V and 2 bases at J, leaving 7 bases unmatched. The CDR3 is CASTHGGAAYNEQFF. The CDR3 DNA reads TGTGCCAGCACCCACGGGGGGGCCGCCTACAATGAGCAGTTCTTC.

The rearrangement joins TRBV10-1 to TRBJ1-2, with a tentative D call TRBD1 (6 bases). CDR1 and CDR2 from the germline V gene are WNHNN and SYGVQD (reference sequence). CDR3 length: 13 amino acids. V lost 5 bases and J 4 bases, leaving 11 bases between the germline ends. CDR3 region: CASSPQGGYGYTF. DNA for the CDR3: TGCGCCAGCAGTCCACAGGGCGGCTATGGCTACACCTTC.

This chain links TRBV10-3 with TRBJ2-1; 10 bases fit TRBD2. The CDR3 covers 15 residues. V was clipped by 5 bases and J by 7 bases; unmatched bases: 8. In germline, CDR1 is ENHRY, CDR2 SYGVKD. The CDR3 loop is CAISPLAGDLNEQFF. CDR3 DNA sequence: TGTGCCATCAGTCCCCTAGCGGGGGACTTGAATGAGCAGTTCTTC.

The chain links TRBV3-1 (or the pseudogene TRBV3-2) to TRBJ2-2; 10 bases are a match to TRBD1. V was pared by 6 bases and J by 5 bases, with 6 bases of the junction left unmatched. Germline V gene data show CDR1 as LGHDT and CDR2 as YNNKEL (reference sequence). There are 15 residues in the CDR3. The chain's CDR3 is CASSTGTGDTGELFF. The CDR3 nucleotides are TGTGCCAGCAGTACCGGGACAGGGGATACCGGGGAGCTGTTTTTT.

The gene calls are TRBV18 and TRBJ1-1; 9 bases agree with TRBD1. Germline-derived CDR1 and CDR2 are KGHSH and LQKENI. The CDR3 totals 16 residues. After removal of 4 bases from V and 0 bases from J, the junction contained 6 bases not matched to a gene. CDR3 protein: CASSLGQGKMNTEAFF. Here the CDR3 DNA reads TGTGCCAGCTCACTCGGACAGGGGAAGATGAACACTGAAGCTTTCTTT.